Below, 31 T cell receptor beta chains from the same sample are listed, as sequenced in a study of CXCR3-negative and CXCR3-positive naive CD8 T cells. TRB cDNA libraries were made by UMI-labeled 5' RACE. TCRdb re-analyzed the 5' RACE reads; it lists each CDR3 protein once, without DNA. This table holds tens of thousands of distinct CDR3 sequences. Sequenced material: naive CXCR3- CD8+ T cells from blood. Subset here: CD45RO-CCR7+CD27+CD95- naive CD8+ T cells lacking CXCR3 (TNR3-). The receptors derive from a human donor in good health. Some clones in this sample may be carry-over from other donors' samples.

The rearrangement joins TRBV29-1 to TRBJ2-1; the D call from TCRdb, TRBD2, cannot be confirmed without DNA. The CDR3 spans 18 residues. Per the germline V gene, CDR1 is SQVTM and CDR2 is ANQGSEA. The CDR3 reads CSVGGAGGRKVRVDEQFF.

The rearrangement joins TRBV4-1 to TRBJ2-5; there is no DNA to check the TCRdb D call of TRBD2. The germline V gene encodes CDR1 MGHRA and CDR2 YSYEKL. The CDR3 contains 15 residues. CDR3 in amino acids: CASSQEGRVQETQYF.

CDR3 loop: CAGHRLAGAKNIQYF. The chain combines TRBV30 with TRBJ2-4; TCRdb's assignment of TRBD2 cannot be checked, as there is no DNA. Looked up from germline, CDR1 is GTSNPN and CDR2 is SVGIG (reference sequence). This CDR3 contains 15 residues.

The chain carries TRBV6-5 and TRBJ2-2; TCRdb returns TRBD1, unconfirmable since there is no DNA. Germline lookup yields CDR1 MNHEY and CDR2 SVGAGI. The CDR3 runs to 16 residues. CDR3 amino acids: CASSYSSGKLGGELFF.

The chain links TRBV27 to TRBJ2-1; TCRdb returns TRBD1, unconfirmable since there is no DNA. The CDR3 spans 14 residues. The germline CDR1 and CDR2 sequences are MNHEY and SMNVEV (reference sequence). CDR3 residues: CASRLMLGANEQFF.

The chain is built from TRBV6-1 and TRBJ2-2. Germline V lookup: CDR1 MNHNS, CDR2 SASEGT. The CDR3 consists of 11 residues. The CDR3 region is CATTFTGELFF.

The chain couples TRBV4-3 to TRBJ2-3. Germline V lookup: CDR1 LGHNA, CDR2 YSLEER. This CDR3 is 17 amino acids long. The CDR3 loop reads CASSQVLGALDFDTQYF.

The chain is built from TRBV5-1 and TRBJ2-7. This CDR3 has 14 amino acids. The V gene's germline CDR1 is SGHRS and CDR2 YFSETQ. The CDR3: CASSAFVGPYEQYF.

The V call is TRBV30, the J call TRBJ1-1; TCRdb outputs TRBD1, but without DNA this stays unchecked. The CDR3 is 14 amino acids. Per the germline V gene, CDR1 is GTSNPN and CDR2 is SVGIG (reference sequence). CDR3 in amino acids: CAWSVQGLNTEAFF.

This sequence joins TRBV7-8 and TRBJ2-5. The CDR3 consists of 13 residues. Per germline, CDR1 SGHVS and CDR2 FQNEAQ. CDR3 amino acids: CASSPLPMETQYF.

The chain links TRBV5-1 to TRBJ2-1; the D call of TRBD2 rests on TCRdb alone, since no DNA is present to check it. CDR1 and CDR2 (germline): SGHRS, YFSETQ. The CDR3 is 17 amino acids. This CDR3 reads CARSLDRAHVGHNEQFF. Looking up the rest from reference TRBV5-1 and TRBJ2-1 gives the full variable domain: KAGVTQTPRYLIKTRGQQVTLSCSPISGHRSVSWYQQTPGQGLQFLFEYFSETQRNKGNFPGRFSGRQFSNSRSEMNVSTLELGDSALYLCARSLDRAHVGHNEQFFGPGTRLTVL.

The chain recombines TRBV23-1 with TRBJ2-7; as DNA is missing, the TRBD2 call by TCRdb cannot be tested. TRBV23-1 is noted as an ORF with a role that remains uncertain. The length of the CDR3 is 15 residues. CDR3 sequence: CAGLKGREMTYEQYF.

The rearrangement uses TRBV27 and TRBJ2-7; without DNA, the TCRdb call of TRBD1 cannot be checked. Germline CDR1 reads MNHEY; CDR2 reads SMNVEV (reference sequence). The CDR3 spans 15 residues. The chain's CDR3 is CASSPGTGEAYEQYF.

The chain has TRBV2 and TRBJ1-2. CDR1 and CDR2 from the germline V gene are SNHLY and FYNNEI. The CDR3 has 12 residues. CDR3: CASSVSIDYYTF.

J is TRBJ2-1 and V is TRBV5-6; the TCRdb D gene call, TRBD1, has no DNA to confirm it. The CDR3 sequence is 15 residues long. Germline CDR1 and CDR2: SGHDT and YYEEEE. The CDR3 sequence: CASSSRSLTYNEQFF.

This rearrangement joins TRBV28 to TRBJ2-1; TCRdb's D call of TRBD1 is untestable without DNA. The germline V gene encodes CDR1 MDHEN and CDR2 SYDVKM. CDR3 length: 15 amino acids. CDR3: CASSFPGTGVNEQFF.

The J gene is TRBJ2-1, the V gene TRBV27; without DNA, the TCRdb call of TRBD2 cannot be checked. Germline V gene lookup returns CDR1 MNHEY and CDR2 SMNVEV (reference sequence). This CDR3 comprises 19 residues. The CDR3 region is CASSLSPGLAGSSGNEQFF.

This rearrangement joins TRBV7-9 to TRBJ2-5; as DNA is missing, the TRBD1 call by TCRdb cannot be tested. This CDR3 is 14 amino acids long. Germline V gene sequence: CDR1 SEHNR, CDR2 FQNEAQ (reference sequence). The CDR3 loop is CASSLDRAQETQYF. Full variable domain (remainder filled in from reference TRBV7-9 and TRBJ2-5): DTGVSQNPRHKITKRGQNVTFRCDPISEHNRLYWYRQTLGQGPEFLTYFQNEAQLEKSRLLSDRFSAERPKGSFSTLEIQRTEQGDSAMYLCASSLDRAQETQYFGPGTRLLVL.

The V gene is TRBV29-1, the J gene TRBJ1-2; the D call of TRBD1 rests on TCRdb alone, since no DNA is present to check it. CDR3 length equals 11 residues. Germline values: CDR1 SQVTM, CDR2 ANQGSEA. The CDR3 region is CSAGTGSGYTF.

The CDR3 reads CASRLGSGGEQFF. This sequence joins TRBV2 and TRBJ2-1; TCRdb names TRBD1, which stays unverified in the absence of DNA. The CDR3 spans 13 residues. Germline CDR1 SNHLY, CDR2 FYNNEI.

The rearrangement links TRBV11-3 to TRBJ2-1; the D gene TCRdb calls, TRBD1, cannot be checked with no DNA. This CDR3 is 16 amino acids long. Germline loops: CDR1 SGHNT, CDR2 YENEEA. The CDR3 is CASSSLGGAQYNEQFF.

V is TRBV20-1 and J is TRBJ2-7. The CDR3 loop spans 13 amino acids. Per germline, CDR1 DFQATT and CDR2 SNEGSKA (reference sequence). The CDR3 is CSARAELRYEQYF.

This chain uses TRBV28 with TRBJ2-5; TCRdb's assignment of TRBD1 cannot be checked, as there is no DNA. Per the germline V gene, CDR1 is MDHEN and CDR2 is SYDVKM. The CDR3 totals 16 residues. CDR3 loop: CASSLTGGVERETQYF.

The V call is TRBV20-1, the J call TRBJ2-1. Germline V lookup: CDR1 DFQATT, CDR2 SNEGSKA (reference sequence). The CDR3 contains 16 residues. CDR3 sequence reads: CSARDPLALSYNEQFF.

The rearrangement links TRBV29-1 to TRBJ1-2; the TRBD1 assignment by TCRdb is unverifiable without DNA. CDR3 length: 15 residues. Looked up from germline, CDR1 is SQVTM and CDR2 is ANQGSEA. The CDR3 spells CSVEDRGGTNYGYTF.

The chain carries TRBV25-1 and TRBJ2-7; TCRdb's D gene call, TRBD1, goes unchecked for lack of DNA. Germline V gives CDR1 MGHDK, CDR2 SYGVNS. The CDR3 has 13 amino acids. The CDR3 loop reads CASSDPGPTEQYF.

The V and J genes are TRBV12-3 or TRBV12-4 and TRBJ2-1. CDR3 length: 14 amino acids. CDR3: CASSLAYGIHEQFF.

V usage is TRBV18 and J usage is TRBJ2-2; TCRdb proposes TRBD1, but this gene call is untestable without DNA. Germline V gene lookup returns CDR1 KGHSH and CDR2 LQKENI. CDR3 length: 12 residues. The CDR3 loop reads CASTTGRGELFF.

The chain links TRBV6-5 to TRBJ1-2; TCRdb outputs TRBD1, but without DNA this stays unchecked. The germline CDR1 and CDR2 sequences are MNHEY and SVGAGI. The CDR3 contains 15 residues. The CDR3 protein is CASTPSMGGEYGYTF.

The chain has TRBV24-1 and TRBJ2-3; TCRdb proposes TRBD1, but this gene call is untestable without DNA. The CDR3 runs to 15 residues. Germline V lookup: CDR1 KGHDR, CDR2 SFDVKD. The CDR3 spells CATSESLPQTDTQYF.

The V and J genes are TRBV7-9 and TRBJ2-7; TCRdb reports TRBD2, a call that lacks DNA to check it against. CDR1 is SEHNR, CDR2 FQNEAQ, per germline (reference sequence). CDR3 size: 14 residues. The CDR3 protein is CASSSPALAGEQYF. Together with reference TRBV7-9 and TRBJ2-7, the CDR3 gives the full variable domain: DTGVSQNPRHKITKRGQNVTFRCDPISEHNRLYWYRQTLGQGPEFLTYFQNEAQLEKSRLLSDRFSAERPKGSFSTLEIQRTEQGDSAMYLCASSSPALAGEQYFGPGTRLTVT.